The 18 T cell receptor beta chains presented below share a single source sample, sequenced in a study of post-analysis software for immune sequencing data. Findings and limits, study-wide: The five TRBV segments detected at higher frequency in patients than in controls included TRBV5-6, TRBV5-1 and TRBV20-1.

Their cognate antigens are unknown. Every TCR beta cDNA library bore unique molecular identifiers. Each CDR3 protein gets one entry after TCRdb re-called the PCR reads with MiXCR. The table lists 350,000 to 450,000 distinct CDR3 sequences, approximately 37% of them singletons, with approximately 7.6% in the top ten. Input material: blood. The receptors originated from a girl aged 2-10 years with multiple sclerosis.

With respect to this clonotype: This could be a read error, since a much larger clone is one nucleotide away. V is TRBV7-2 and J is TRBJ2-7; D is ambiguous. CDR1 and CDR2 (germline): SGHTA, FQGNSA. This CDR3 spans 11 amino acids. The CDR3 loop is CAGSTSYEQYF. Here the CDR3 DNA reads TGTGCCGGCAGCACCTCCTACGAGCAGTACTTC.

CDR3 residues: CASSPQGSLSADTQYF. The CDR3 DNA follows: TGTGCCAGCAGCCCTCAGGGGTCTCTTTCAGCGGATACGCAGTATTTT. The rearrangement links TRBV7-9 to TRBJ2-3, with D possibly TRBD1 on 6 matching bases. Per the germline V gene, CDR1 is SEHNR and CDR2 is FQNEAQ (reference sequence). This CDR3 spans 16 amino acids. V was trimmed by 5 bases and J by 6 bases, leaving 21 bases between them.

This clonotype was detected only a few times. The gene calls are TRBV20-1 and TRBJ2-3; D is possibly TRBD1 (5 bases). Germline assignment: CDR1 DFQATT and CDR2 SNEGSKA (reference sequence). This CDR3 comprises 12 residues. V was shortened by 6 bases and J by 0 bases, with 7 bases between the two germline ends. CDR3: CSADRSTDTQYF. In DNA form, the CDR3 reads TGCAGTGCCGACAGAAGCACAGATACGCAGTATTTT.

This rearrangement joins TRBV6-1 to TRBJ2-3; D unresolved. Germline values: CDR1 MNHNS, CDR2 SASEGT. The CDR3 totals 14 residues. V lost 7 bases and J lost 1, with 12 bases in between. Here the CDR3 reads CASTDWLGTDTQYF. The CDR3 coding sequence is TGTGCCAGCACTGACTGGCTGGGCACAGATACGCAGTATTTT.

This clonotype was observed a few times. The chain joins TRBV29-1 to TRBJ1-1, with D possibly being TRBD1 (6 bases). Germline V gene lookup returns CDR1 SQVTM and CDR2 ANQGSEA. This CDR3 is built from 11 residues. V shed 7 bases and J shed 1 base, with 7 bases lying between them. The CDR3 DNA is TGCAGCGGACAGGAGAACACTGAAGCTTTCTTT. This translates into CSGQENTEAFF.

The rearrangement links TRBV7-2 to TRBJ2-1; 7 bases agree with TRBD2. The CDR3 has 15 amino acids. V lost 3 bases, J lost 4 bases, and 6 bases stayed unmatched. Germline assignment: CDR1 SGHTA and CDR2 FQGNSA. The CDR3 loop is CASSLREGRYNEQFF. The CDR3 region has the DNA TGTGCCAGCAGCTTGAGGGAGGGCCGGTACAATGAGCAGTTCTTC.

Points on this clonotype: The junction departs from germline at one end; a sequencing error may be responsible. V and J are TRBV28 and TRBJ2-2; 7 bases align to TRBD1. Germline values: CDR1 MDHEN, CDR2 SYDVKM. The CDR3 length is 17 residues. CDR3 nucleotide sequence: TGTGCCAGCAGTTCCTATCGGGACAGTTATTACACCGGGGAGCGGTTTTTT. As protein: CASSSYRDSYYTGERFF. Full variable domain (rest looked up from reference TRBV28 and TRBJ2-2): DVKVTQSSRYLVKRTGEKVFLECVQDMDHENMFWYRQDPGLGLRLIYFSYDVKMKEKGDIPEGYSVSREKKERFSLILESASTNQTSMYLCASSSYRDSYYTGERFFGEGSRLTVL.

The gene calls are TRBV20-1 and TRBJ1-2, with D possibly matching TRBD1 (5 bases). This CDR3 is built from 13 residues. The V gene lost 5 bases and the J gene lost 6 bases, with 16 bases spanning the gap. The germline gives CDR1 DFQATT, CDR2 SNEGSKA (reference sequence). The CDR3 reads CSAFLDPGNGYTF. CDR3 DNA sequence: TGCAGTGCTTTTCTGGATCCAGGGAATGGCTACACCTTC.

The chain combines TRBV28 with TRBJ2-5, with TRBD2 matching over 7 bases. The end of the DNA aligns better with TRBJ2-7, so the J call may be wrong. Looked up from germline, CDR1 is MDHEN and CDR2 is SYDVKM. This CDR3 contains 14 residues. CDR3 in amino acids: CASSLPGRPYEQYF. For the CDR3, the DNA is TGTGCCAGCAGTTTACCCGGGAGGCCCTACGAGCAGTACTTC.

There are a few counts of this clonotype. CDR3 in amino acids: CASSQDMSTEQYF. For the CDR3, the DNA is TGTGCCAGCAGCCAAGATATGTCTACGGAGCAGTACTTC. V and J are TRBV3-1 and TRBJ2-7; D is uncertain. Germline V lookup: CDR1 LGHDT, CDR2 YNNKEL (reference sequence). Trimming took 0 bases from V and 7 from J, leaving 10 bases between them. The CDR3 sequence is 13 residues long.

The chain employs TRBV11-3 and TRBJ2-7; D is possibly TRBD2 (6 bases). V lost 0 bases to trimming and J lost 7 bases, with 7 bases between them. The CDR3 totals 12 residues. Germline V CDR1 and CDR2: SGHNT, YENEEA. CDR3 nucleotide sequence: TGTGCCAGCAGCTTAGAGGAGGGGGAGCAGTACTTC. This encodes CASSLEEGEQYF.

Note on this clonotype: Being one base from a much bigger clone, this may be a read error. CDR3 sequence (DNA): TGTGCCAGCTCAGAGTCCTACAATGAGCAGTACTTC. Its protein is CASSESYNEQYF. The chain recombines TRBV27 with TRBJ2-7; unclear D gene. There are 12 residues in the CDR3. Germline CDR1 reads MNHEY; CDR2 reads SMNVEV (reference sequence). V gave up 8 bases and J gave up 7 bases, with 15 bases separating them.

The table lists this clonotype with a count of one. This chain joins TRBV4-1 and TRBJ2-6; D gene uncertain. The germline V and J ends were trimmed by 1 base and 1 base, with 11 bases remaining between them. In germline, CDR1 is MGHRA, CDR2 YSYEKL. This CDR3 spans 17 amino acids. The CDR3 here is CASSQALRGSGANVLTF. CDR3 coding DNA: TGCGCCAGCAGCCAAGCCCTCCGTGGATCTGGGGCCAACGTCCTGACTTTC.

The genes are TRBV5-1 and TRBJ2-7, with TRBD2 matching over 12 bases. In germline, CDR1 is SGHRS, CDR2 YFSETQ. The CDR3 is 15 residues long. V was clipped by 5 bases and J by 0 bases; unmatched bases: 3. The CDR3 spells CASRRTSGDSYEQYF. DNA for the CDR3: TGCGCCAGCAGACGGACTAGCGGGGACTCCTACGAGCAGTACTTC.

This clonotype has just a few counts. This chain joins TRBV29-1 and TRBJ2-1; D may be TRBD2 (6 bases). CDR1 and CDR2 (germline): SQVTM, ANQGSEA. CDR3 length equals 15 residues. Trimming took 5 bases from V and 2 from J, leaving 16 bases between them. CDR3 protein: CSVPSGGRTYNEQFF. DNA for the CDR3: TGCAGCGTTCCCTCCGGGGGTAGGACCTACAATGAGCAGTTCTTC.

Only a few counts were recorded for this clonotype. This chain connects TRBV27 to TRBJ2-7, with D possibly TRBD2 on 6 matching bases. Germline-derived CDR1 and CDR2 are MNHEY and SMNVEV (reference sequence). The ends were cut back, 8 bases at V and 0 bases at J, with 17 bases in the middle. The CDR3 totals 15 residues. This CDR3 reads CASPLVGGASYEQYF. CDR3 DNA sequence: TGTGCCAGCCCATTAGTTGGCGGGGCCTCCTACGAGCAGTACTTC.

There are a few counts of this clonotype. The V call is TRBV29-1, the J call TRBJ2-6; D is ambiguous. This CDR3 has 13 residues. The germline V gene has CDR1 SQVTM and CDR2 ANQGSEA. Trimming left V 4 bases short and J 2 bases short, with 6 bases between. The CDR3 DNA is TGCAGCGTTGGGACGGCTGGGGCCAACGTCCTGACTTTC. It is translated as CSVGTAGANVLTF.

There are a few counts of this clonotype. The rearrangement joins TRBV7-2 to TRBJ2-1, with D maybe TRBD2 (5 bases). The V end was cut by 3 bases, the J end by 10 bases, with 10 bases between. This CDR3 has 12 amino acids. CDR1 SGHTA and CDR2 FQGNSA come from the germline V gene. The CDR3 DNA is TGTGCCAGCAGCTTCGCTTCGGGGGAGCAGTTCTTC. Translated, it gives CASSFASGEQFF.